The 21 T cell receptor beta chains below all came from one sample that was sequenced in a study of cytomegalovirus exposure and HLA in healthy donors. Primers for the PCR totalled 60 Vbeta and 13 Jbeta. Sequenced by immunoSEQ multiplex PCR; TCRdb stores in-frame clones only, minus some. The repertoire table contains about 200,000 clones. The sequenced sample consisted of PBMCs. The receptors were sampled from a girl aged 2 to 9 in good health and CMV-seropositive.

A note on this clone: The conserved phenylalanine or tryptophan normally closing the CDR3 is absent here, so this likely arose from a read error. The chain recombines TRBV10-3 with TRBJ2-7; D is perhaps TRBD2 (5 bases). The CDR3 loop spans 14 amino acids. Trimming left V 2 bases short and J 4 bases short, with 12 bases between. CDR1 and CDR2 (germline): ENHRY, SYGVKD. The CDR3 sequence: CAISEPGMTYEQYL. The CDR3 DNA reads TGTGCCATCAGTGAGCCGGGAATGACTTACGAGCAGTACCTC.

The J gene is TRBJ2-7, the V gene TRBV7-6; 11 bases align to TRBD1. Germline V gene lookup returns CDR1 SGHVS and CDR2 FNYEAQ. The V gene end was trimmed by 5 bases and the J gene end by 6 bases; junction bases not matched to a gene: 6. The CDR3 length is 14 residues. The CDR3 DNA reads TGTGCCAGCAGCAGGACAGGGGGCTCTGGCGAGCAGTACTTC. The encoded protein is CASSRTGGSGEQYF.

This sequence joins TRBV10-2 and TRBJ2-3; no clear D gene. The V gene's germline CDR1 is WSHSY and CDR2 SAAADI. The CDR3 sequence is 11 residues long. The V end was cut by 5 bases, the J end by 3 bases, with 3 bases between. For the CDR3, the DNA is TGCGCCAGCAGTTTAACAGATACGCAGTATTTT. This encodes CASSLTDTQYF.

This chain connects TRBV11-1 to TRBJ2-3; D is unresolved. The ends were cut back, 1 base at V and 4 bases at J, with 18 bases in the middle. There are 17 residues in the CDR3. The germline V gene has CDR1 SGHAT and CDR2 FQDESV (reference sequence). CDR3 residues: CASSLETAGYQPDTQYF. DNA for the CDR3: TGTGCCAGCAGCTTAGAGACGGCAGGATACCAGCCAGATACGCAGTATTTT.

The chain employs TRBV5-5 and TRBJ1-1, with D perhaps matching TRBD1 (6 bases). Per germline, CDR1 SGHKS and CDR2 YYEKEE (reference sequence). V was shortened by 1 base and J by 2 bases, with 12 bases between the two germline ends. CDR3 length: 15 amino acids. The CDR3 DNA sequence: TGTGCCAGCAGCTTGTCATGGGGGCTTAACACTGAAGCTTTCTTT. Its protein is CASSLSWGLNTEAFF.

CDR3 DNA: TGTGCCAGTAGTATTAACAGCCAGGTCGGCTACGAGCAGTACTTC. Protein product: CASSINSQVGYEQYF. V gene TRBV19 combines with J gene TRBJ2-7; no firm D call. V lost 3 bases, J lost 3 bases, and 15 bases lay in between. CDR3 length equals 15 residues. Germline V lookup: CDR1 LNHDA, CDR2 SQIVND (reference sequence).

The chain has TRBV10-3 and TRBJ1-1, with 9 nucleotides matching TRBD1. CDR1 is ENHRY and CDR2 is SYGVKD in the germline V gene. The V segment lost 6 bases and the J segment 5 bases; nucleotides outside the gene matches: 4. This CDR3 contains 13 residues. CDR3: CAIRDRGGTEAFF. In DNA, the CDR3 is TGTGCCATCAGGGACAGGGGCGGGACTGAAGCTTTCTTT.

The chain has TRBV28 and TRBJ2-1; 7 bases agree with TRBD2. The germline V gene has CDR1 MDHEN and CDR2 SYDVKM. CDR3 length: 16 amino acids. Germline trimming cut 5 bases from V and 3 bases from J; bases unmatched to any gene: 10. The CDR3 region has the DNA TGTGCCAGCAGTCCTCTTTGGGGGGGGGTCTACAATGAGCAGTTCTTC. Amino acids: CASSPLWGGVYNEQFF.

The chain's CDR3 is CSVESWPPADNEQFF. The CDR3 nucleotides read TGCAGCGTTGAATCGTGGCCTCCCGCCGACAATGAGCAGTTCTTC. The chain carries TRBV29-1 and TRBJ2-1; D not resolved. In germline, CDR1 is SQVTM, CDR2 ANQGSEA. This CDR3 has 15 amino acids. The V gene lost 2 bases and the J gene lost 5 bases, with 16 bases spanning the gap.

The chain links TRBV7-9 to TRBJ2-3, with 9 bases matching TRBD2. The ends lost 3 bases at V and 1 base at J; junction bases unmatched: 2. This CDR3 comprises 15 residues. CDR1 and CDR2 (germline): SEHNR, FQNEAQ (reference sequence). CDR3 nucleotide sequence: TGTGCCAGCAGCTTTAGCGGGAGTGGCACAGATACGCAGTATTTT. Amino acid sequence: CASSFSGSGTDTQYF. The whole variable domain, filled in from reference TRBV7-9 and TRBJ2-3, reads DTGVSQNPRHKITKRGQNVTFRCDPISEHNRLYWYRQTLGQGPEFLTYFQNEAQLEKSRLLSDRFSAERPKGSFSTLEIQRTEQGDSAMYLCASSFSGSGTDTQYFGPGTRLTVL.

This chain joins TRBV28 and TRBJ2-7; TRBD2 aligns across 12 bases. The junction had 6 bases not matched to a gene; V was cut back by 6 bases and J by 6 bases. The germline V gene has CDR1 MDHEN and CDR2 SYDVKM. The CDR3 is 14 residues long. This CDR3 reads CASRMTSGSAEQYF. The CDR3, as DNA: TGTGCCAGCAGAATGACTAGCGGGAGCGCCGAGCAGTACTTC.

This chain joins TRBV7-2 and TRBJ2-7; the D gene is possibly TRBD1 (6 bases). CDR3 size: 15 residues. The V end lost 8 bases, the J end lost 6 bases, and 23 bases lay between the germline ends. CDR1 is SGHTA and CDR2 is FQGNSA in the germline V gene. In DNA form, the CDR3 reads TGTGCCAGCCTTCTGTTTGGGGGCCGAAACGGCGAGCAGTACTTC. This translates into CASLLFGGRNGEQYF.

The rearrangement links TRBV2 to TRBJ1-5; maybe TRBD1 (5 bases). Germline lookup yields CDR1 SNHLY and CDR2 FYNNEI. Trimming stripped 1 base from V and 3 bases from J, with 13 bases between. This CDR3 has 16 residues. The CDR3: CASSEDEGAVNQPQHF. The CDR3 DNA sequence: TGTGCCAGCAGTGAAGATGAAGGGGCGGTCAATCAGCCCCAGCATTTT. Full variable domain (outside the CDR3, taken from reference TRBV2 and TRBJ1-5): EPEVTQTPSHQVTQMGQEVILRCVPISNHLYFYWYRQILGQKVEFLVSFYNNEISEKSEIFDDQFSVERPDGSNFTLKIRSTKLEDSAMYFCASSEDEGAVNQPQHFGDGTRLSIL.

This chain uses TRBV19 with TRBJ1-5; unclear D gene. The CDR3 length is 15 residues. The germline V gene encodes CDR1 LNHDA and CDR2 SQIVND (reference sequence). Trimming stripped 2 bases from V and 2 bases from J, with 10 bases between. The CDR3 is CASSIPGLGNQPQHF. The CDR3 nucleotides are TGTGCCAGTAGTATACCCGGGTTGGGCAATCAGCCCCAGCATTTT.

The CDR3 DNA sequence: TGTGCCAGAACTCGGGGGACAGGGGGTTCGCCCCCCCGGGCCAACGTCCTGACTTTC. This gives the protein CARTRGTGGSPPRANVLTF. The V call is TRBV21-1, the J call TRBJ2-6; the table's D call of TRBD1 was not tested on the DNA. TRBV21-1 is listed as a pseudogene. The CDR3 has 19 residues.

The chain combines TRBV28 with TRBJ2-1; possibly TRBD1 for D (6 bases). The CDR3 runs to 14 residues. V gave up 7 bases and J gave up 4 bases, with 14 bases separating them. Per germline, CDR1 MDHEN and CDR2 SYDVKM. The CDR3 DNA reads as TGTGCCAGCACTTCAGGGGAATTATACAATGAGCAGTTCTTC. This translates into CASTSGELYNEQFF. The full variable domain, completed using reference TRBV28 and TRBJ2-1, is DVKVTQSSRYLVKRTGEKVFLECVQDMDHENMFWYRQDPGLGLRLIYFSYDVKMKEKGDIPEGYSVSREKKERFSLILESASTNQTSMYLCASTSGELYNEQFFGPGTRLTVL.

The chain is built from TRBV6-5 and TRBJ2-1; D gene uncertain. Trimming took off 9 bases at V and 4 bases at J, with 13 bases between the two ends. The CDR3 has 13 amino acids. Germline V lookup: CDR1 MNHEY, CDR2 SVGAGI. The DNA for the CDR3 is TGTGCCAGTTCGGTAAGCCAATACAATGAGCAGTTCTTC. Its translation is CASSVSQYNEQFF.

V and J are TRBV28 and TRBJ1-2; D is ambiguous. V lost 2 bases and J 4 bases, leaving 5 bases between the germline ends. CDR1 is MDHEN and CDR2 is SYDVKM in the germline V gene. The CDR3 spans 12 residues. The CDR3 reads CASSLTIYGYTF. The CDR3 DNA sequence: TGTGCCAGCAGTTTAACTATCTATGGCTACACCTTC.

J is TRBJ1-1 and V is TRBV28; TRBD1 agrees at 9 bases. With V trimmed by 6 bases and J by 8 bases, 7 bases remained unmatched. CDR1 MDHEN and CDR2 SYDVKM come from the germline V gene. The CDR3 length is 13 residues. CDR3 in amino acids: CASSTDGTGEAFF. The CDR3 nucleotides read TGTGCCAGCAGCACGGACGGGACAGGGGAAGCTTTCTTT.

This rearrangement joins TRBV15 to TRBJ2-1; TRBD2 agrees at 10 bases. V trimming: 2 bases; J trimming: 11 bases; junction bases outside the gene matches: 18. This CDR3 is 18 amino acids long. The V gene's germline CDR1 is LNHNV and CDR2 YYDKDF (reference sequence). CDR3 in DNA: TGTGCCACCAGCAGACGTGCAGCGGGAGGGCTCGCCCAAAGTCAGCAGTTCTTC. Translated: CATSRRAAGGLAQSQQFF.

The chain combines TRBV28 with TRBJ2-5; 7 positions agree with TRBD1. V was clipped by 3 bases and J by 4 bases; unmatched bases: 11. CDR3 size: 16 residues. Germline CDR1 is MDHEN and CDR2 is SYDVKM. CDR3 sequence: CASSFSRWGQPETQYF. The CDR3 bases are TGTGCCAGCAGTTTTAGTAGGTGGGGACAGCCAGAGACCCAGTACTTC.